Listed below are T cell receptor beta chains from one sample, sequenced in a study of OX40 agonist ivuxolimab in advanced cancers. The assay was immunoSEQ multiplex PCR, and TCRdb's table has in-frame clones only and misses some. In the table there are some 59,000 clones, roughly 82% of which are singletons. The starting material was CD4+ or CD8+ T cells sorted from blood, obtained in a trial of the OX40 agonist ivuxolimab. The receptors stem from an adult with an advanced solid tumor such as melanoma, head and neck, liver or kidney cancer. The CDR3 runs from the conserved cysteine through the conserved F or W. A D gene is named only where the DNA matches it firmly.

j_call | d_call | v_call | cdr3_aa | cdr3_nt
TRBJ1-1 | - | TRBV7-2 | CASSLYREGEAFF | TGTGCCAGCAGCTTATACAGGGAGGGTGAAGCTTTCTTT
TRBJ1-1 | - | TRBV18 | CASSLREYAEAFF | TGTGCCAGCTCACTACGTGAGTACGCTGAAGCTTTCTTT
TRBJ2-7 | - | TRBV5-1 | CASSLQAGAGRAYEQYF | TGCGCCAGCAGCTTACAAGCCGGGGCCGGCAGGGCCTACGAGCAGTACTTC
TRBJ1-1 | - | TRBV2 | CASSGELNTEAFF | TGTGCCAGCAGCGGTGAGTTGAACACTGAAGCTTTCTTT
TRBJ1-1 | - | TRBV6-5 | CASSKQGGWTEAFF | TGTGCCAGCAGTAAACAGGGAGGATGGACTGAAGCTTTCTTT
TRBJ1-3 | TRBD1 | TRBV13 | CASKSGGGGNTIYF | TGTGCCAGCAAGTCAGGGGGCGGTGGAAACACCATATATTTT
TRBJ2-7 | - | TRBV27 | CASSSTVNYYEQYF | TGTGCCAGCAGTTCGACAGTCAACTATTACGAGCAGTACTTC
TRBJ2-4 | TRBD1 | TRBV19 | CASSTTGTGANIQYF | TGTGCCAGTAGTACTACCGGGACAGGCGCAAACATTCAGTACTTC
TRBJ1-2 | - | TRBV6-5 | CASRDGYGYTF | TGTGCCAGCAGGGACGGATATGGCTACACCTTC
TRBJ1-2 | - | TRBV12-5 | CASGPQGVWYGYTF | TGTGCTAGTGGGCCACAGGGCGTCTGGTATGGCTACACCTTC
TRBJ2-3 | TRBD2 | TRBV11-1 | CASSPMEGRGGDTQYF | TGTGCCAGCAGCCCCATGGAGGGGAGGGGAGGGGATACGCAGTATTTT
TRBJ1-6 | TRBD1 | TRBV27 | CASSFRGQGAYNSPLHF | TGTGCCAGCAGTTTCCGCGGACAGGGCGCGTATAATTCACCCCTCCACTTT
TRBJ1-1 | - | TRBV27 | CASSLLGRVGTFF | TGTGCCAGCAGTTTATTGGGCAGGGTGGGGACTTTCTTT
TRBJ1-6 | - | TRBV10-1 | CATAGSGWNSYNSPLHF | TGCGCCACGGCAGGCTCGGGATGGAACTCCTATAATTCACCCCTCCACTTT
TRBJ2-6 | - | TRBV27 | CASSPRGGAGANVLTF | TGTGCCAGCAGTCCCCGAGGGGGGGCCGGGGCCAACGTCCTGACTTTC
TRBJ2-5 | - | TRBV25-1 | CASSESGRETQYF | TGTGCCAGCAGTGAGTCGGGACGTGAGACCCAGTACTTC
TRBJ1-1 | - | TRBV6-7 | CASSRGSGGRTEAFF | TGTGCCAGCAGCAGGGGCTCGGGGGGTAGGACTGAAGCTTTCTTT
TRBJ1-2 | - | TRBV6-5 | CASSPRREYYGYTF | TGTGCCAGCAGCCCGAGGCGAGAGTACTATGGCTACACCTTC
TRBJ2-1 | TRBD2 | TRBV7-2 | CASRAGGGSYNEQFF | TGTGCCAGCAGGGCCGGGGGGGGCTCCTACAATGAGCAGTTCTTC
TRBJ1-5 | - | TRBV29-1 | CSVASGTGNQPQHF | TGCAGCGTAGCATCAGGGACTGGCAATCAGCCCCAGCATTTT
TRBJ1-3 | - | TRBV5-1 | CASSLVPGEGNTIYF | TGCGCCAGCAGCTTGGTTCCAGGGGAGGGAAACACCATATATTTT
TRBJ1-6 | - | TRBV7-6 | CASSQPGQTLHF | TGTGCCAGCAGCCAACCGGGGCAAACCCTCCACTTT
TRBJ2-3 | - | TRBV7-3 | CASSSDIRADTQYF | TGTGCCAGCAGCTCTGACATCAGGGCAGATACGCAGTATTTT